Below, one T cell receptor (beta chain) is given with its context. TCRdb called the RT-PCR reads again in MiXCR, with one record for every CDR3 protein. The table lists more than 850,000 distinct CDR3 sequences, roughly 17% of them singletons. This CDR3 is 17 amino acids long. Germline trimming cut 3 bases from V and 5 bases from J; bases unmatched to any gene: 12. Per the germline V gene, CDR1 is SGHVS and CDR2 is FNYEAQ. The sample belongs to a study of patients and donors after allogeneic stem cell transplantation. The rearrangement links TRBV7-6 to TRBJ2-1; the match to TRBD1 covers 8 bases. Sequenced input: blood, either unsorted or a sorted T cell fraction (not recorded which). This clonotype was sampled from a human donor who was either an allogeneic HSCT recipient or a stem cell or donor lymphocyte infusion donor (not recorded which). It is not recorded whose cells these are; they may come from a transplant donor. CDR3 DNA sequence: TGTGCCAGCAGCTTTACACCGACGGGACAGGAGGACAATGAGCAGTTCTTC. The encoded protein is CASSFTPTGQEDNEQFF.